This is a list of T cell receptor beta chains from one sample in a study of blood T cell repertoires in COVID-19. Some clones are missing from TCRdb's copy, which holds only in-frame ones; the method was immunoSEQ multiplex PCR. This table holds about 210,000 clones, around 92% found once. The sequenced material came from peripheral blood. All receptors come from a man aged 30 to 45 with acute or convalescent COVID-19. CDR3s leave out the opening cysteine and the closing phenylalanine or tryptophan.

v_call: TRBV24-1; j_call: TRBJ1-1; cdr3_length: 12; cdr3_aa: ATSSTGLGTEAF
v_call: TRBV29-1; j_call: TRBJ1-5; cdr3_length: 12; cdr3_aa: SVGTGTGNQPQH
v_call: TRBV19; j_call: TRBJ2-1; cdr3_length: 14; cdr3_aa: ASSIYGDRVGNEQF
v_call: TRBV6-2/TRBV6-3; j_call: TRBJ2-3; cdr3_length: 12; cdr3_aa: ASSFGTRTDTQY
v_call: TRBV6-2/TRBV6-3; j_call: TRBJ2-3; cdr3_length: 14; cdr3_aa: ASSLQRLAGGNTQY
v_call: TRBV19; j_call: TRBJ1-1; cdr3_length: 13; cdr3_aa: ASSIMGQGDTEAF
v_call: TRBV30; j_call: TRBJ2-2; cdr3_length: 13; cdr3_aa: ASAPRGPGTGELF
v_call: TRBV7-3; j_call: TRBJ2-2; cdr3_length: 13; cdr3_aa: ASSFQTGGTGELF
v_call: TRBV14; j_call: TRBJ2-1; cdr3_length: 13; cdr3_aa: ASSPGGAGYNEQF
v_call: TRBV18; j_call: TRBJ1-2; cdr3_length: 12; cdr3_aa: ASSPLTGNYGYT
v_call: TRBV5-6; j_call: TRBJ1-6; cdr3_length: 12; cdr3_aa: ASSNYRGNSPLH
v_call: TRBV12-3/TRBV12-4; j_call: TRBJ2-1; cdr3_length: 11; cdr3_aa: ASSARQIDEQF
v_call: TRBV7-9; j_call: TRBJ2-3; cdr3_length: 14; cdr3_aa: ASSLGAGPRTDTQY
v_call: TRBV5-1; j_call: TRBJ1-2; cdr3_length: 12; cdr3_aa: ASRLSDSNYGYT
v_call: TRBV27; j_call: TRBJ2-2; cdr3_length: 13; cdr3_aa: ASSLPWTRAGELF
v_call: TRBV6-5; j_call: TRBJ1-4; cdr3_length: 13; cdr3_aa: ASSYAQTTNEKLF
v_call: TRBV28; j_call: TRBJ1-5; cdr3_length: 12; cdr3_aa: ASRGTGVHQPQH
v_call: TRBV6-2/TRBV6-3; j_call: TRBJ1-5; cdr3_length: 15; cdr3_aa: ASSPSKGPFSNQPQH
v_call: TRBV19; j_call: TRBJ2-7; cdr3_length: 14; cdr3_aa: ASSMSGTSGSYEQY
v_call: TRBV24-1; j_call: TRBJ2-2; cdr3_length: 13; cdr3_aa: ATSAAGDITGELF
v_call: TRBV2; j_call: TRBJ1-3; cdr3_length: 12; cdr3_aa: ASRQGHSGNTIY